The source of this T cell receptor (beta chain) is a study of blood T cell repertoires in COVID-19. In the study overall: Sources were T cells, B-cell-depleted T cells, or PBMCs; the material itself was cDNA or gDNA.

The data were produced by immunoSEQ multiplex PCR, yet TCRdb's version contains in-frame clones alone and is incomplete. The sample yields some 200,000 clones, 70% to 90% seen once. The V end was cut by 2 bases, the J end by 5 bases, with 12 bases between. The germline V gene has CDR1 SNHLY and CDR2 FYNNEI. The CDR3 extends over 14 amino acids. Sequences were obtained from peripheral blood. This chain connects TRBV2 to TRBJ2-5, with D perhaps TRBD2 (6 bases). The origin of this receptor is a man older than 75 with acute or convalescent COVID-19. The DNA for the CDR3 is TGTGCCAGCAGTGAATATTGGAGGGTTGAGACCCAGTACTTC. Encoded protein: CASSEYWRVETQYF.